This T cell receptor (beta chain) was retrieved from a study of OX40 agonist ivuxolimab in advanced cancers. Study-level findings and limits: Clonal expansion among partial responders at 0.1-3.0 mg/kg ranked near the lowest. Averaging showed that CD8+ T cells had more expanded clones than CD4+ did. Antigen specificity was not determined for the expanded peripheral T cells.

Deletions cut 2 bases from V and 0 bases from J, with 10 bases between. The CDR3 length is 16 residues. Germline values: CDR1 KGHSH, CDR2 LQKENI. As concerns this clone: Its specificity is not known.

Here immunoSEQ multiplex PCR was the method, and the copy in TCRdb shows in-frame clones only, minus some. The profile shows 65,000 to 100,000 clones, 75% to 95% of them singletons. Blood got drawn at baseline, again on cycle 4 day 1, and then on cycle 7 day 1. The genes are TRBV18 and TRBJ2-2; D possibly corresponds to TRBD2 (6 bases). The sequence was obtained from an adult with an advanced solid tumor such as melanoma, head and neck, liver or kidney cancer. Material: CD4+ or CD8+ T cells sorted from blood, obtained in a trial of the OX40 agonist ivuxolimab. This chain's CDR3 is CASSPIAEANTGELFF. The CDR3 DNA sequence: TGTGCCAGCTCACCAATAGCGGAAGCGAACACCGGGGAGCTGTTTTTT.